This T cell receptor beta chain was captured by sequencing in a study of monozygotic twins with cystic fibrosis. The CDR3 sequence is 16 residues long. Germline CDR1 and CDR2: SGHVS and FQNEAQ. The V and J ends lost 1 base and 3 bases respectively, with 15 bases between them. Profiled with immunoSEQ multiplex PCR; TCRdb holds only in-frame clones, not every one. Of 30,000 to 40,000 clones in the sample, 75% to 95% were seen once. Sequencing input: blood. This sequence originates from a boy aged 2 to 10 with cystic fibrosis. The rearrangement links TRBV7-8 to TRBJ1-1, with D perhaps TRBD1 (6 bases). The CDR3 is CASSLEISRGDTEAFF. CDR3 sequence (DNA): TGTGCCAGCAGCTTAGAGATTAGTAGGGGGGACACTGAAGCTTTCTTT.